Reported below is one T cell receptor beta chain. The data are from a study of blood T cell repertoires in COVID-19. As for the study in general: The United States, Italy and Spain supplied acute and convalescent COVID-19 samples.

CDR1 and CDR2 (germline): SGHRS, YFSETQ. V gave up 2 bases and J gave up 0 bases, with 5 bases separating them. This CDR3 region has 14 residues. Only in-frame clones appear in the TCRdb table, and some are missing; sequencing was by immunoSEQ multiplex PCR. The repertoire holds a few hundred thousand clones, over 75% seen once, with about 9.4% in the top ten. The source is a woman between 25 and 40 years old with COVID-19, enrolled during active disease. This rearrangement joins TRBV5-1 to TRBJ2-2; D might be TRBD1 (5 bases). Material for sequencing was peripheral blood. CDR3 in amino acids: CASSLGANTGELFF. The CDR3 DNA reads as TGCGCCAGCAGCTTAGGGGCGAACACCGGGGAGCTGTTTTTT.